This T cell receptor beta chain was profiled in a study of T cell responses to AZD1222 COVID-19 vaccine. Assay: immunoSEQ multiplex PCR; the TCRdb copy retains only in-frame clones and omits some. The sample holds fewer than 80,000 clones, around 89% seen once. On this clone itself: Its antigen remains unidentified.

In germline, CDR1 is DFQATT, CDR2 SNEGSKA (reference sequence). V was cut by 3 bases and J by 0 bases, with 11 bases left in between. This CDR3 has 14 amino acids. Overall study results and limits: Spike-wide vaccine-associated CD4 TCRs dominated at 160-218 and 743-854.

Sequencing was performed on peripheral blood, taken 28 days after the second dose of the MenACWY control vaccine. The receptor comes from an adult who received the MenACWY meningococcal vaccine as a control. The chain uses TRBV20-1 and TRBJ1-1; D remains unclear. This chain's CDR3 is CSASLGFVNTEAFF. The CDR3 DNA reads as TGCAGTGCTAGTTTAGGGTTTGTGAACACTGAAGCTTTCTTT.